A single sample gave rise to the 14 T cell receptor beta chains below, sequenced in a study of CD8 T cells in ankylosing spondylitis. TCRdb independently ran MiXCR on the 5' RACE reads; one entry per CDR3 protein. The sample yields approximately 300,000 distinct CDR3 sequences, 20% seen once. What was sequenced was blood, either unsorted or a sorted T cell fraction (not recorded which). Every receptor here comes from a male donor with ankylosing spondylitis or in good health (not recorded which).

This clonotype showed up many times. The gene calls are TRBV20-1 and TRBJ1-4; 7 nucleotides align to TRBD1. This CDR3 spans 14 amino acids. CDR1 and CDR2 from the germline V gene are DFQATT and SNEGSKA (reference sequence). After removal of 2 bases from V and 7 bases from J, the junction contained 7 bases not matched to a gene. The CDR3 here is CSARFRTGAEKLFF. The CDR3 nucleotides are TGCAGTGCTAGATTCCGGACAGGCGCTGAAAAACTGTTTTTT.

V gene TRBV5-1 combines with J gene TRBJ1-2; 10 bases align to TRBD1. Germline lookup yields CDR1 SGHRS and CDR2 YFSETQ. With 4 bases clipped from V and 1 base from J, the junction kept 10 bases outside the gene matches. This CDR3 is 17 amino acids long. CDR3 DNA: TGCGCCAGCAGCATTCCCCACGGGACAGGGGTTAACTATGGCTACACCTTC. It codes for CASSIPHGTGVNYGYTF.

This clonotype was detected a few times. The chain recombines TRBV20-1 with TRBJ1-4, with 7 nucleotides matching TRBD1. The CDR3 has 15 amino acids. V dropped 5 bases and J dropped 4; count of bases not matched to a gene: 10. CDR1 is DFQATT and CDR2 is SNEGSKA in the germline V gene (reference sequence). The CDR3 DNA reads TGCAGTGCTTCCCGGAAGGACAGGTTTAATGAAAAACTGTTTTTT. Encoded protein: CSASRKDRFNEKLFF.

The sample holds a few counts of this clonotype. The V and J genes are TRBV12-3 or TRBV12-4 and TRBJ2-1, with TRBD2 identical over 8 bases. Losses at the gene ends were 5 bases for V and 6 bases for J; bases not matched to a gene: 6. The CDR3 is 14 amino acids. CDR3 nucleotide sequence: TGTGCCAGCAGTGCGCTAGCGGGCATCAATGAGCAGTTCTTC. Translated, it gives CASSALAGINEQFF.

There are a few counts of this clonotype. Here the CDR3 reads CSVGQPDLYEQYV. The CDR3 coding sequence is TGCAGTGTTGGACAGCCCGACCTCTACGAGCAGTACGTC. The chain recombines TRBV20-1 with TRBJ2-7; D is perhaps TRBD1 (6 bases). The CDR3 covers 13 residues. V lost 7 bases to trimming and J lost 3 bases, with 16 bases between them. From germline, CDR1 is DFQATT and CDR2 SNEGSKA (reference sequence).

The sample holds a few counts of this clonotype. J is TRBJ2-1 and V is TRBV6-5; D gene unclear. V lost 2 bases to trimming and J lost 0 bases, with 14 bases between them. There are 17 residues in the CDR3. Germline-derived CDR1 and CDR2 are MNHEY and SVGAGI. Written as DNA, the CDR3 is TGTGCCAGCAGTTACCCCTGTGTAGGGCTCTCCTACAATGAGCAGTTCTTC. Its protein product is CASSYPCVGLSYNEQFF.

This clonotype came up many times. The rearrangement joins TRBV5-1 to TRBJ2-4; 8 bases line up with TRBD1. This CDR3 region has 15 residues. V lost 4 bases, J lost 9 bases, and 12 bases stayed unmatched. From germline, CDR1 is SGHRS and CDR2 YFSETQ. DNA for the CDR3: TGCGCCAGCAGCATAGACCCGACAGGGGAGAGCATTCAGTACTTC. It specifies CASSIDPTGESIQYF.

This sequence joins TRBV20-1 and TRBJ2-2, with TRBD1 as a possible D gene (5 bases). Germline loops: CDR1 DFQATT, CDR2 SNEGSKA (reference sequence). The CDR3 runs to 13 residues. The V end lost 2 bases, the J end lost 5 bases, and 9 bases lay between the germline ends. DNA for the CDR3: TGCAGTGCTAGAAGGGGCCTGACCGGGGAGCTGTTTTTT. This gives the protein CSARRGLTGELFF.

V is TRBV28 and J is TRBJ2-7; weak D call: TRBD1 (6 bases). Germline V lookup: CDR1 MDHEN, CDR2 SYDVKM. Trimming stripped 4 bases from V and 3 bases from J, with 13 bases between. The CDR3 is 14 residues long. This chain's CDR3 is CASSSHRDLYEQYV. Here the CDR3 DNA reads TGTGCCAGCAGTTCACACAGGGACCTCTACGAGCAGTACGTC.

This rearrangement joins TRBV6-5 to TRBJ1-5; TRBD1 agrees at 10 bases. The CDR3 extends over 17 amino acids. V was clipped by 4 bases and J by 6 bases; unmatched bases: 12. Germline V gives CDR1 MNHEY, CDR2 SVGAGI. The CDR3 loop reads CASSSGQGSFSGQPQHF. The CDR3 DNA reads TGTGCCAGCAGTTCGGGACAGGGGTCCTTTTCGGGTCAGCCCCAGCATTTT.

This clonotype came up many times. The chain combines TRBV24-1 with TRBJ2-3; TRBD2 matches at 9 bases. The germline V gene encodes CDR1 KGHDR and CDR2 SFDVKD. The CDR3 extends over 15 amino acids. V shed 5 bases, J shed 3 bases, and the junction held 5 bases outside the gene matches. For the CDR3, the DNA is TGTGCCACCAGTGTTTCGGGACTAGCAACAGATACGCAGTATTTT. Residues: CATSVSGLATDTQYF.

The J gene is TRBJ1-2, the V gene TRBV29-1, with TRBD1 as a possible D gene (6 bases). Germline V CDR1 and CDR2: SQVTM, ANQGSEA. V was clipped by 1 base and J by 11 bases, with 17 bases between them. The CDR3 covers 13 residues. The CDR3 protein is CSVEVRWQGSYTF. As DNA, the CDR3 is TGCAGCGTTGAAGTTCGTTGGCAGGGGAGTTACACCTTC.

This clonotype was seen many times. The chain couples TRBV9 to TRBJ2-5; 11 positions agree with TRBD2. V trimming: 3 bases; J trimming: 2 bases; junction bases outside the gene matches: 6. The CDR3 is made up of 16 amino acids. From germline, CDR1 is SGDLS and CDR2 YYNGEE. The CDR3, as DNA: TGTGCCAGCAGCGCCCGGACTAGCGGGCTACAAGAGACCCAGTACTTC. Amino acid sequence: CASSARTSGLQETQYF.

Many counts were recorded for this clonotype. The CDR3 spells CASSITSGGITDTQYF. As DNA, the CDR3 is TGCGCCAGCAGCATAACTAGCGGGGGGATCACAGATACGCAGTATTTT. The gene calls are TRBV5-1 and TRBJ2-3, with 12 bases matching TRBD2. This CDR3 is built from 16 residues. Germline trimming cut 4 bases from V and 2 bases from J; bases unmatched to any gene: 5. CDR1 is SGHRS and CDR2 is YFSETQ in the germline V gene.